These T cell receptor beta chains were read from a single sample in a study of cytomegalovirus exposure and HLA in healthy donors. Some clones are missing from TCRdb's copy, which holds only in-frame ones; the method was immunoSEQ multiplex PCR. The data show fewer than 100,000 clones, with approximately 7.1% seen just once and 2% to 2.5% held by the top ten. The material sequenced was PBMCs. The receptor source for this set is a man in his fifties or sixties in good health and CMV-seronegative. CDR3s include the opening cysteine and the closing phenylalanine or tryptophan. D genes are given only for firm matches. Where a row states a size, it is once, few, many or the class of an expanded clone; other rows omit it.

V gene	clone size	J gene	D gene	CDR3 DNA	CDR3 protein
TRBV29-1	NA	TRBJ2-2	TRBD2	TGCAGCGTTGAATCGGGGGGGGTAGGCACCGGGGAGCTGTTTTTT	CSVESGGVGTGELFF
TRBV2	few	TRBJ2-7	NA	TGTGCCAGCAGTGGACCCGGGGAAGACGAGCAGTACTTC	CASSGPGEDEQYF
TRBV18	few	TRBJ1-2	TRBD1	TGTGCCAGCTCACTCGACAGGGGCCTTAACTATGGCTACACCTTC	CASSLDRGLNYGYTF
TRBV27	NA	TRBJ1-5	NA	TGTGCCAGCAGTCACCTTCCAACAGGGAAGGCCGGCTGGCCCCAGCATTTT	CASSHLPTGKAGWPQHF
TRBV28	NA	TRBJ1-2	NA	TGTGCCAGCAGTTTAGGGCAGATCAACTATGGCTACACCTTC	CASSLGQINYGYTF
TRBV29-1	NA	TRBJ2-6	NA	TGCAGCGTTGGGCAGGGTTCCTCTGGGGCCAACGTCCTGACTTTC	CSVGQGSSGANVLTF
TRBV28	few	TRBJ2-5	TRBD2	TGTGCCAGCAGTTTGGGGGGGCAAGAGACCCAGTACTTC	CASSLGGQETQYF
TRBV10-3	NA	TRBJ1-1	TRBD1	TGTGCCATCAGTGACCGGGACAGGGGCAACACTGAAGCTTTCTTT	CAISDRDRGNTEAFF
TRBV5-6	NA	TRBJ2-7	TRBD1	TGTGCCAGCAGCTTGGCCGGCGGACAGGGTATGTCCGAGCAGTACTTC	CASSLAGGQGMSEQYF
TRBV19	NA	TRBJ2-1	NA	TGTGCCAGTAGTATGCCGGGGGTCTCCTACAATGAGCAGTTCTTC	CASSMPGVSYNEQFF
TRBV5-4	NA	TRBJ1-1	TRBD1	TGTGCCAGCAGCTTGGCGGGACAGGTAATGAACACTGAAGCTTTCTTT	CASSLAGQVMNTEAFF
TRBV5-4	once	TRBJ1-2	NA	TGTGCCAGCAGCTCAGTTATGACAGTTAACTATGGCTACACCTTC	CASSSVMTVNYGYTF
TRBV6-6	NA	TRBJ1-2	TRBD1	TGTGCCAGCACCTTTACGCAGGGGGCGGATGGTGGCTACACCTTC	CASTFTQGADGGYTF
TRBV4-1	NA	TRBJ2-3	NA	TGCGCCAGCAGCCAAGACCCGGGGAGGTCTGGGGCAGATACGCAGTATTTT	CASSQDPGRSGADTQYF
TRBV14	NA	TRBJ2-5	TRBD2	TGTGCCAGCAGCCAAGTCTCGCGGGAGCCTTGGCGGGAGACCCAGTACTTC	CASSQVSREPWRETQYF
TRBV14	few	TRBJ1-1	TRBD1	TGTGCCAGCAGCCAGCGGACAGGGATGAACACTGAAGCTTTCTTT	CASSQRTGMNTEAFF
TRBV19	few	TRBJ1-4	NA	TGTGCCAGTACCATATACGGGGGGCCCATTAATGAAAAGGGGGTACCACAACTGTTTTTT	CASTIYGGPINEKGVPQLFF
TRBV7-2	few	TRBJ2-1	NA	TGTGCCAGCAGCTCGGGACTCTACAATGAGCAGTTCTTC	CASSSGLYNEQFF
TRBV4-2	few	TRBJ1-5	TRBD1	TGTGCCAGCAGCCAAGACAGGGGGAGCAATCAGCCCCAGCATTTT	CASSQDRGSNQPQHF
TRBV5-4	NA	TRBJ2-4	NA	TGTGCCAGCAGCTTGGCAGGGGGGTGGGGTTCCAAAAACGTTCAGTACTTC	CASSLAGGWGSKNVQYF
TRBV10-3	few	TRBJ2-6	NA	TGTGCCATCAGTGAGTCGTCGGGAGGGGGCCGTGCTGGGGCCAACGTCCTGACTTTC	CAISESSGGGRAGANVLTF
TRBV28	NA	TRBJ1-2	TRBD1	TGTGCCAGCAGTTTCCGGACAGGGGGACGGTATGGCTACACCTTC	CASSFRTGGRYGYTF
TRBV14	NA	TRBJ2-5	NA	TGTGCCAGCAGCCAAGGCGGAGGGGAGACCCAGTACTTC	CASSQGGGETQYF
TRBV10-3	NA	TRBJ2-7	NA	TGTGCCATCAGTGAGAGGGGCGCCTCGAGCTCCTACGAGCAGTACTTC	CAISERGASSSYEQYF
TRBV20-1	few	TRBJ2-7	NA	TGCAGTGCTTTAGAGAGTTACGAGCAGTACTTC	CSALESYEQYF
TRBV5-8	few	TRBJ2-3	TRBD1	TGTGCCAGCAGCGCTGGGACAGGGACTGCAGATACGCAGTATTTT	CASSAGTGTADTQYF
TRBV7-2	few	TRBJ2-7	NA	TGTGCCAGCAGTCCTAGCGTCTCCTACGAGCAGTACTTC	CASSPSVSYEQYF
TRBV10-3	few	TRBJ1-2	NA	TGTGCCATCAAGGGGGTTATAGACTATGGCTACACCTTC	CAIKGVIDYGYTF
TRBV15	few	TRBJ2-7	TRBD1	TGTGCCACCAGCAGAGAAGACAGGGTATACGAGCAGTACTTC	CATSREDRVYEQYF
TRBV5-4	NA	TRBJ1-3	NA	TGTGCCAGCAGCTTGTACCAGGTGGGAAACACCATATATTTT	CASSLYQVGNTIYF
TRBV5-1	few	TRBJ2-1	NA	TGCGCCAGCAGCCTTAGCTCGGGCTCCTACAATGAGCAGTTCTTC	CASSLSSGSYNEQFF
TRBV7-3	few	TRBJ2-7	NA	TGTGCCAGCAGCTTCTCCAGGGGGGACGAGCAGTACTTC	CASSFSRGDEQYF
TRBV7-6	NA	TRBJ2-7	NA	TGTGCCAGCAGCGACGACATCTACGAGCAGTACTTC	CASSDDIYEQYF
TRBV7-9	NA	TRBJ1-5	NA	TGTGCCAGCAGCCCCGGACAGTCTGGTCAGCCCCAGCATTTT	CASSPGQSGQPQHF
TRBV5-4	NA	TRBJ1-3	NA	TGTGCCAGCAGCTCAGGGGCTTGGGTTGGAAACACCATATATTTT	CASSSGAWVGNTIYF
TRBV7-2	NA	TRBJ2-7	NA	TGTGCCAGCAGCTCCGCTAACCAGCAGTACTTC	CASSSANQQYF
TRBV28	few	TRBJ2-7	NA	TGTGCCAGCAGTTTAATGGCCAGCTCCTACGAGCAGTACTTC	CASSLMASSYEQYF
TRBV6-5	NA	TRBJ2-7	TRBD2	TGTGCCAGCAGTTACTCAAGCGGGGGGGCGTCCTACGAGCAGTACTTC	CASSYSSGGASYEQYF
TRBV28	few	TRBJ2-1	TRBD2	TGTGCCAGCAGTTTATTGGGTTTAGCGGGAGCTGAGCAGTTCTTC	CASSLLGLAGAEQFF
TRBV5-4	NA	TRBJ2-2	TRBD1	TGTGCCAGCAGCTTGGGACAGGGGGCCATTGCCGGGGAGCTGTTTTTT	CASSLGQGAIAGELFF
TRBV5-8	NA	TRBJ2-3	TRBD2	TGTGCCAGCAGCTTGCAGCTAGCGGGGGTTGGCACAGATACGCAGTATTTT	CASSLQLAGVGTDTQYF
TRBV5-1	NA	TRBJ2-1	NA	TGCGCCAGCAGCTTGAATGAGGTTGGAAATTACAATGAGCAGTTCTTC	CASSLNEVGNYNEQFF
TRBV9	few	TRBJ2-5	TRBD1	TGTGCCAGCAGCCCTAGGGGGCCAATTGCAGAGCCCCAGTACTTC	CASSPRGPIAEPQYF
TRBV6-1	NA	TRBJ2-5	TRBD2	TGTGCCAGCAGTGTTGATAGCGGGAGCGCGAAGACCCAGTACTTC	CASSVDSGSAKTQYF
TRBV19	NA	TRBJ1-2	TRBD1	TGTGCCAGTAGTACGTCTCCGGGACAGGGGGTCGGTGGCTACACCTTC	CASSTSPGQGVGGYTF
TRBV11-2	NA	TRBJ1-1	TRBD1	TGTGCCAGCAGCTTAGGGACAGGGAACACTGAAGCTTTCTTT	CASSLGTGNTEAFF
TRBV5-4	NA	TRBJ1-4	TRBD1	TGTGCCAGCAGCTTGGGGACAGGGCGGGGCGAAAAACTGTTTTTT	CASSLGTGRGEKLFF
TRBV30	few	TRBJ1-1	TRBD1	TGTGCCTGGAGTGAACAGGGGGCGACTGAAGCTTTCTTT	CAWSEQGATEAFF
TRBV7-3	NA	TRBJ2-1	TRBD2	TGTGCCAGCAGCTTAAGGCTAGCGGGAGACTACAATGAGCAGTTCTTC	CASSLRLAGDYNEQFF
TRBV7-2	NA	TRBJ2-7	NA	TGTGCCAGCAGCTTAGGTAATGGGCTAGCCTACTCCTACGAGCAGTACTTC	CASSLGNGLAYSYEQYF
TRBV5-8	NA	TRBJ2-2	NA	TGTGCCAGCGACTCTCGGGAATGGACCGGGGAGCTGTTTTTT	CASDSREWTGELFF
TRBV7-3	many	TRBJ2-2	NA	TGTGCCAGCAGCCCCTCTCGCGGTGACGGGGAGCTGTTTTTT	CASSPSRGDGELFF
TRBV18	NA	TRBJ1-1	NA	TGTGCCAGCTCAGGACAGACCAACACTGAAGCTTTCTTT	CASSGQTNTEAFF
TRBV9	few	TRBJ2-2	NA	TGTGCCAGCCAGGGACATACTACCGGGGAGCTGTTTTTT	CASQGHTTGELFF
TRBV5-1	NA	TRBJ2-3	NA	TGCGCCAGCAGCTTGGGAGTCTTAACAGATACGCAGTATTTT	CASSLGVLTDTQYF
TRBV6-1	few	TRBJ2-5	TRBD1	TGTGCCAGCAGTGAAACAGGGGTGGCGACCCAGTACTTC	CASSETGVATQYF
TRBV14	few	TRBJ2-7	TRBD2	TGTGCCAGCAGCCTCCGACTAGCTCCCTACGAGCAGTACTTC	CASSLRLAPYEQYF
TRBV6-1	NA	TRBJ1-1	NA	TGTGCCAGCAGTGAAGGTTGGGGACTCACTGAAGCTTTCTTT	CASSEGWGLTEAFF
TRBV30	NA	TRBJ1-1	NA	TGTGCCTGGAGCGGGGACTTGAACACTGAAGCTTTCTTT	CAWSGDLNTEAFF
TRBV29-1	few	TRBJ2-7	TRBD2	TGCAGCGTTGTATCGTCCGGGGTCGGGGGGGAGCAGTACTTC	CSVVSSGVGGEQYF